Shown below are 28 T cell receptor beta chains from a single sample sequenced in a study of T cell changes during pregnancy in multiple sclerosis. Clones were read by immunoSEQ multiplex PCR, and TCRdb kept only the in-frame ones, dropping some. The sample lists around 61,000 clones; approximately 87% were seen once. Sequenced input: peripheral blood from another person, used as feeder cells. These receptors all come from a human donor whose cells served as feeder cells for cultures in a pregnancy study.

The chain combines TRBV5-1 with TRBJ2-1; D call uncertain. Germline lookup yields CDR1 SGHRS and CDR2 YFSETQ. Trimming stripped 1 base from V and 4 bases from J, with 3 bases between. The CDR3 loop spans 12 amino acids. CDR3 sequence: CASSLQYNEQFF. CDR3 nucleotide sequence: TGCGCCAGCAGCTTGCAGTACAATGAGCAGTTCTTC.

The chain links TRBV27 to TRBJ2-1, with D perhaps matching TRBD1 or TRBD2 (6 bases each). Germline V gene sequence: CDR1 MNHEY, CDR2 SMNVEV (reference sequence). Trimming removed 1 base at V and 0 bases at J, with 13 bases between. This CDR3 region has 17 residues. The DNA for the CDR3 is TGTGCCAGCAGTTTATATGGGGGGCAGTACTCCTACAATGAGCAGTTCTTC. Protein: CASSLYGGQYSYNEQFF.

V is TRBV7-2 and J is TRBJ2-3, with D perhaps TRBD2 (6 bases). V lost 5 bases, J lost 0 bases, and 9 bases lay in between. This CDR3 comprises 14 residues. Germline V CDR1 and CDR2: SGHTA, FQGNSA. This CDR3 is CASSVSGSTDTQYF. The DNA of the CDR3 is TGTGCCAGCAGCGTCAGCGGGAGCACAGATACGCAGTATTTT.

The rearrangement joins TRBV9 to TRBJ1-6, with 7 positions matching TRBD1. Losses at the gene ends were 4 bases for V and 5 bases for J; bases not matched to a gene: 3. Germline assignment: CDR1 SGDLS and CDR2 YYNGEE. The CDR3 consists of 14 residues. For the CDR3, the DNA is TGTGCCAGCAGCTTGGGACAGAATAATTCACCCCTCCACTTT. Its protein is CASSLGQNNSPLHF.

This clone was detected only once. The chain joins TRBV7-2 to TRBJ2-7; possibly TRBD1 for D (5 bases). CDR3 size: 18 residues. CDR1 and CDR2 from the germline V gene are SGHTA and FQGNSA. The V end was cut by 3 bases, the J end by 2 bases, with 23 bases between. CDR3 sequence (DNA): TGTGCCAGCAGCTTGGGCAGGGTTGGGGCCTACTCGACCTACGAGCAGTACTTC. It encodes CASSLGRVGAYSTYEQYF.

This chain joins TRBV4-1 and TRBJ1-3, with D perhaps matching TRBD1 (6 bases). Germline CDR1 and CDR2: MGHRA and YSYEKL. The V gene lost 3 bases and the J gene lost 5 bases, with 14 bases spanning the gap. This CDR3 comprises 15 residues. CDR3 in amino acids: CASSHRGGPRNTIYF. The DNA for the CDR3 is TGCGCCAGCAGCCATCGGGGGGGGCCCCGAAACACCATATATTTT.

This clone showed up just a few times. The chain is built from TRBV5-6 and TRBJ2-5; D is ambiguous. The CDR3 is 15 amino acids. Germline V gene data show CDR1 as SGHDT and CDR2 as YYEEEE. Between the trimmed V and J ends, which lost 0 bases and 1 base, there was a span of 10 bases. This chain's CDR3 is CASSLVLGTQETQYF. In DNA form, the CDR3 reads TGTGCCAGCAGCTTGGTCCTGGGAACCCAAGAGACCCAGTACTTC.

The chain is built from TRBV10-3 and TRBJ2-7, with 8 bases lining up with TRBD2. CDR1 and CDR2 (germline): ENHRY, SYGVKD. V lost 7 bases and J lost 1; bases outside the gene matches: 3. This CDR3 is built from 13 residues. The CDR3 reads CAIKAGGSYEQYF. The CDR3, as DNA: TGTGCCATCAAGGCGGGGGGATCCTACGAGCAGTACTTC.

This chain joins TRBV5-1 and TRBJ2-7; D could derive from TRBD1 or TRBD2 (6 bases each). This CDR3 is 13 amino acids long. Germline-derived CDR1 and CDR2 are SGHRS and YFSETQ. V lost 2 bases and J lost 4, with 10 bases in between. The CDR3 loop is CASSFKGGYEQYF. CDR3 DNA sequence: TGCGCCAGCAGCTTTAAAGGGGGGTACGAGCAGTACTTC. Looking up the rest from reference TRBV5-1 and TRBJ2-7 gives the full variable domain: KAGVTQTPRYLIKTRGQQVTLSCSPISGHRSVSWYQQTPGQGLQFLFEYFSETQRNKGNFPGRFSGRQFSNSRSEMNVSTLELGDSALYLCASSFKGGYEQYFGPGTRLTVT.

The rearrangement joins TRBV30 to TRBJ2-7, with D perhaps TRBD2 (6 bases). CDR3 size: 14 residues. Germline values: CDR1 GTSNPN, CDR2 SVGIG (reference sequence). Trimming pared 5 bases from V and 0 bases from J, leaving 14 bases between. The CDR3 region is CAWGRGGGSYEQYF. The CDR3 DNA reads TGTGCCTGGGGGCGTGGGGGAGGCTCCTACGAGCAGTACTTC.

This clone appeared a single time. The gene calls are TRBV5-1 and TRBJ1-4, with D possibly being TRBD1 (5 bases). The CDR3 contains 16 residues. The V end lost 0 bases, the J end lost 5 bases, and 14 bases lay between the germline ends. Germline assignment: CDR1 SGHRS and CDR2 YFSETQ. CDR3 bases: TGCGCCAGCAGCTTGGGAGGGGCGAGTTTGAATGAAAAACTGTTTTTT. Protein: CASSLGGASLNEKLFF.

The chain uses TRBV6-6 and TRBJ2-1; TRBD1 aligns across 9 bases. The CDR3 runs to 16 residues. The V gene's germline CDR1 is MNHNY and CDR2 SVGAGI (reference sequence). After removal of 4 bases from V and 4 bases from J, the junction contained 8 bases not matched to a gene. As DNA, the CDR3 is TGTGCCAGCAGTTTCTTAACCGGGACAGGGTACAATGAGCAGTTCTTC. Amino acids: CASSFLTGTGYNEQFF.

This sequence joins TRBV7-3 and TRBJ2-3, with D possibly being TRBD2 (6 bases). The germline V gene encodes CDR1 SGHTA and CDR2 FQGTGA. The CDR3 is 15 residues long. V was shortened by 3 bases and J by 2 bases, with 12 bases between the two germline ends. The CDR3 reads CASSFEAGNTDTQYF. Written as DNA, the CDR3 is TGTGCCAGCAGCTTTGAGGCGGGAAACACAGATACGCAGTATTTT.

The chain links TRBV2 to TRBJ2-3; D is undetermined. The V gene lost 6 bases and the J gene lost 5 bases, with 15 bases spanning the gap. This CDR3 has 14 residues. Germline CDR1 reads SNHLY; CDR2 reads FYNNEI. CDR3 sequence reads: CASSGLTPQDTQYF. DNA of the CDR3: TGTGCCAGCAGCGGATTGACACCGCAAGATACGCAGTATTTT. Variable domain in full (rest from reference TRBV2 and TRBJ2-3): EPEVTQTPSHQVTQMGQEVILRCVPISNHLYFYWYRQILGQKVEFLVSFYNNEISEKSEIFDDQFSVERPDGSNFTLKIRSTKLEDSAMYFCASSGLTPQDTQYFGPGTRLTVL.

V gene TRBV20-1 combines with J gene TRBJ1-4; D is uncertain. From germline, CDR1 is DFQATT and CDR2 SNEGSKA (reference sequence). Between the trimmed V and J ends, which lost 4 bases and 7 bases, there was a span of 7 bases. There are 11 residues in the CDR3. The CDR3 DNA is TGCAGTGCTACGTCCCTTGAAAAACTGTTTTTT. Protein: CSATSLEKLFF.

The rearrangement links TRBV5-4 to TRBJ1-2; 9 nucleotides align to TRBD1. J lost 7 bases, V lost 0 bases, and 4 bases had no gene match. CDR3 length: 14 residues. Germline loops: CDR1 SGHNT, CDR2 YYREEE (reference sequence). The CDR3 sequence is CASSLEQGASGYTF. The CDR3 bases are TGTGCCAGCAGCTTGGAACAGGGGGCGTCTGGCTACACCTTC. Together with reference TRBV5-4 and TRBJ1-2, the CDR3 gives the full variable domain: ETGVTQSPTHLIKTRGQQVTLRCSSQSGHNTVSWYQQALGQGPQFIFQYYREEENGRGNFPPRFSGLQFPNYSSELNVNALELDDSALYLCASSLEQGASGYTFGSGTRLTVV.

The chain combines TRBV29-1 with TRBJ2-6; 7 bases agree with TRBD1. The V gene's germline CDR1 is SQVTM and CDR2 ANQGSEA. The CDR3 extends over 14 amino acids. The V gene end was trimmed by 5 bases and the J gene end by 2 bases; junction bases not matched to a gene: 3. CDR3 in DNA: TGCAGCGTTTCCCAGGGGGCTGGGGCCAACGTCCTGACTTTC. It encodes CSVSQGAGANVLTF.

This clone was observed once. The genes are TRBV29-1 and TRBJ1-2; a possible D gene is TRBD1 (5 bases). Trimming stripped 4 bases from V and 8 bases from J, with 14 bases between. The CDR3 is made up of 12 amino acids. Per germline, CDR1 SQVTM and CDR2 ANQGSEA. The CDR3 DNA sequence: TGCAGCGTTGCCCCAGGGTCCGACGGCTACACCTTC. Protein: CSVAPGSDGYTF.

The chain is built from TRBV9 and TRBJ1-5; 9 bases align to TRBD1. Germline trimming cut 4 bases from V and 7 bases from J; bases unmatched to any gene: 6. Germline CDR1 SGDLS, CDR2 YYNGEE. The CDR3 spans 14 residues. As DNA, the CDR3 is TGTGCCAGCAGCAAGGGACAGGGAAACCAGCCCCAGCATTTT. Translating gives CASSKGQGNQPQHF.

The rearrangement uses TRBV14 and TRBJ1-1; TRBD1 is a possible D gene (5 bases). Per the germline V gene, CDR1 is SGHDN and CDR2 is FVKESK. The length of the CDR3 is 13 residues. V was pared by 0 bases and J by 8 bases, with 10 bases between. Here the CDR3 reads CASSQEGGSEAFF. CDR3 nucleotides: TGTGCCAGCAGCCAAGAGGGGGGATCCGAAGCTTTCTTT. Filled out from reference TRBV14 and TRBJ1-1, the complete variable domain reads EAGVTQFPSHSVIEKGQTVTLRCDPISGHDNLYWYRRVMGKEIKFLLHFVKESKQDESGMPNNRFLAERTGGTYSTLKVQPAELEDSGVYFCASSQEGGSEAFFGQGTRLTVV.

The chain carries TRBV19 and TRBJ1-5; 11 bases match TRBD1. Germline CDR1 is LNHDA and CDR2 is SQIVND (reference sequence). CDR3 length: 16 residues. V was clipped by 6 bases and J by 5 bases; unmatched bases: 9. CDR3 loop: CASSKRGQGGDQPQHF. The CDR3 nucleotides read TGTGCCAGTAGCAAAAGGGGACAGGGGGGTGATCAGCCCCAGCATTTT. The complete variable domain, with remaining parts taken from reference TRBV19 and TRBJ1-5, reads DGGITQSPKYLFRKEGQNVTLSCEQNLNHDAMYWYRQDPGQGLRLIYYSQIVNDFQKGDIAEGYSVSREKKESFPLTVTSAQKNPTAFYLCASSKRGQGGDQPQHFGDGTRLSIL.

J is TRBJ2-5 and V is TRBV28; D is unclear. Germline CDR1 reads MDHEN; CDR2 reads SYDVKM. This CDR3 has 11 amino acids. V was clipped by 2 bases and J by 3 bases, with 1 base between them. For the CDR3, the DNA is TGTGCCAGCAGTTTAGAAGAGACCCAGTACTTC. It encodes CASSLEETQYF.

The chain has TRBV19 and TRBJ1-3; D remains ambiguous. This CDR3 region has 12 residues. From germline, CDR1 is LNHDA and CDR2 SQIVND (reference sequence). V lost 4 bases, J lost 6 bases, and 7 bases lay in between. CDR3 protein: CASSTSSNTIYF. The CDR3, as DNA: TGTGCCAGTAGTACCTCCTCAAACACCATATATTTT.

The V and J genes are TRBV6-1 and TRBJ1-5; D is ambiguous. Looked up from germline, CDR1 is MNHNS and CDR2 is SASEGT. The length of the CDR3 is 13 residues. V lost 6 bases to trimming and J lost 5 bases, with 11 bases between them. CDR3 coding DNA: TGTGCCAGCAGACCAGAGCCTGATCAGCCCCAGCATTTT. Amino acids: CASRPEPDQPQHF.

The chain is built from TRBV6-1 and TRBJ2-2, with 11 bases lining up with TRBD1. The germline V gene has CDR1 MNHNS and CDR2 SASEGT. The V gene end was trimmed by 7 bases and the J gene end by 7 bases; junction bases not matched to a gene: 8. The CDR3 has 15 residues. As DNA, the CDR3 is TGTGCCAGCATACGGGACAGGGGGTGGGACGGGGAGCTGTTTTTT. Translation gives CASIRDRGWDGELFF.

The chain links TRBV29-1 to TRBJ1-1; 7 bases are a match to TRBD1. V was clipped by 7 bases and J by 4 bases; unmatched bases: 18. The CDR3 totals 16 residues. CDR1 and CDR2 from the germline V gene are SQVTM and ANQGSEA. The CDR3 region is CSGGRTGLPMGTEAFF. The CDR3 DNA is TGCAGCGGAGGGAGGACAGGCCTGCCGATGGGCACTGAAGCTTTCTTT.

The CDR3 reads CASSLVADGYNEQFF. DNA of the CDR3: TGTGCCAGCAGCTTGGTAGCGGATGGCTACAATGAGCAGTTCTTC. The V and J genes are TRBV5-4 and TRBJ2-1; D is perhaps TRBD2 (6 bases). This CDR3 spans 15 amino acids. Trimming stripped 0 bases from V and 3 bases from J, with 10 bases between. Looked up from germline, CDR1 is SGHNT and CDR2 is YYREEE (reference sequence).

The chain carries TRBV6-1 and TRBJ2-1; 12 positions match TRBD2. Trimming took 2 bases from V and 2 from J; bases not matched to a gene: 4. The CDR3 totals 17 residues. In germline, CDR1 is MNHNS, CDR2 SASEGT. This CDR3 reads CASSETTSGSPYNEQFF. The CDR3 DNA follows: TGTGCCAGCAGTGAAACGACTAGCGGGAGCCCCTACAATGAGCAGTTCTTC.